This T cell receptor beta chain was captured by sequencing in a study of T cell responses to AZD1222 COVID-19 vaccine. Study-level points and caveats: Only a handful of people who got AZD1222 tested seropositive at baseline.

Some clones are missing from TCRdb's copy, which holds only in-frame ones; the method was immunoSEQ multiplex PCR. The sample carries roughly 120,000 clones, 85% to 95% recorded once. Germline V CDR1 and CDR2: SQVTM, ANQGSEA. Trimming removed 6 bases at V and 1 base at J, with 9 bases between. The CDR3 runs to 13 residues. There are a few counts of this clone. As yet, its antigen is unknown. The sequenced sample was peripheral blood, obtained on day 0 of AZD1222 vaccination. V gene TRBV29-1 combines with J gene TRBJ1-4, with D tentatively TRBD1 (6 bases). This TCR was recovered from an adult in good health. The CDR3 DNA follows: TGCAGCGTATCAGGGGTAACTAATGAAAAACTGTTTTTT. This encodes CSVSGVTNEKLFF.